Below, 11 T cell receptor beta chains from the same sample are listed, as sequenced in a study of cytomegalovirus exposure and HLA in healthy donors. The PCR ran on 60 Vbeta and 13 Jbeta primers. Produced via immunoSEQ multiplex PCR; TCRdb's table is partial and in-frame only. The table records more than 100,000 clones, around nine tenths of them present only once. Input material: PBMCs. All receptors derive from a woman in her twenties or thirties in good health and CMV-seronegative.

V usage is TRBV2 and J usage is TRBJ2-1; D gene ambiguous. The germline V and J ends were trimmed by 4 bases and 7 bases, with 11 bases remaining between them. Germline lookup yields CDR1 SNHLY and CDR2 FYNNEI. The CDR3 is 13 residues long. CDR3 region: CASSVEVQNEQFF. The DNA for the CDR3 is TGTGCCAGCAGTGTTGAGGTTCAGAATGAGCAGTTCTTC.

This clone was recorded once. V is TRBV6-5 and J is TRBJ1-5, with TRBD1 matching 7 bases. There are 15 residues in the CDR3. V trimming: 5 bases; J trimming: 1 base; junction bases outside the gene matches: 5. Germline CDR1 is MNHEY and CDR2 is SVGAGI. The CDR3 is CASSRTGGSNQPQHF. CDR3 sequence (DNA): TGTGCCAGCAGTAGGACAGGTGGAAGCAATCAGCCCCAGCATTTT.

V and J are TRBV27 and TRBJ1-4; 8 positions agree with TRBD1. CDR3 length equals 15 residues. J was trimmed by 8 bases and V by 5 bases; bases with no gene match: 10. The V gene's germline CDR1 is MNHEY and CDR2 SMNVEV (reference sequence). Here the CDR3 DNA reads TGTGCCAGCAGTCCCAGGACAGGGAGTCCCGAAAAACTGTTTTTT. As protein: CASSPRTGSPEKLFF. Based on the CDR3 plus reference TRBV27 and TRBJ1-4, the full variable domain is EAQVTQNPRYLITVTGKKLTVTCSQNMNHEYMSWYRQDPGLGLRQIYYSMNVEVTDKGDVPEGYKVSRKEKRNFPLILESPSPNQTSLYFCASSPRTGSPEKLFFGSGTQLSVL.

The chain employs TRBV30 and TRBJ1-2; tentative D call: TRBD1 (5 bases). The germline V gene has CDR1 GTSNPN and CDR2 SVGIG (reference sequence). The CDR3 runs 13 residues. V dropped 1 base and J dropped 3 bases, with 9 bases sitting between them. For the CDR3, the DNA is TGTGCCTGGAGTGATAGGGGCTACTATGGCTACACCTTC. Encoded protein: CAWSDRGYYGYTF.

The V call is TRBV6-4, the J call TRBJ1-6; D perhaps matches TRBD1 (5 bases). Trimming stripped 3 bases from V and 11 bases from J, with 11 bases between. The CDR3 has 13 amino acids. Germline values: CDR1 MRHNA, CDR2 SNTAGT. DNA of the CDR3: TGTGCCAGCAGTGAGGATGGGGGGGCACCCCTCCACTTT. Translating it yields CASSEDGGAPLHF.

V usage is TRBV7-9 and J usage is TRBJ2-7; 9 nucleotides line up with TRBD2. V trimming: 5 bases; J trimming: 2 bases; junction bases outside the gene matches: 16. The CDR3 spans 18 residues. CDR1 is SEHNR, CDR2 FQNEAQ, per germline (reference sequence). CDR3 nucleotide sequence: TGTGCCAGCAGCCGAACAGGGATCATTAGCGGGGGTCCCTACGAGCAGTACTTC. It translates to CASSRTGIISGGPYEQYF.

The chain employs TRBV5-1 and TRBJ2-1; tentatively, D is TRBD2 (6 bases). CDR3 length: 14 amino acids. Per germline, CDR1 SGHRS and CDR2 YFSETQ. The ends were cut back, 3 bases at V and 9 bases at J, with 16 bases in the middle. In nucleotides, the CDR3 is TGCGCCAGCAGCTGGGGCCCGGGGGTGACTGAGCAGTTCTTC. This encodes CASSWGPGVTEQFF.

V usage is TRBV7-2 and J usage is TRBJ2-7; 9 nucleotides agree with TRBD2. Germline values: CDR1 SGHTA, CDR2 FQGNSA. The CDR3 has 14 amino acids. The V segment lost 1 base and the J segment 6 bases; nucleotides outside the gene matches: 4. The CDR3 protein is CASSLEASGTEQYF. The CDR3 DNA reads TGTGCCAGCAGCTTAGAAGCTAGCGGGACCGAGCAGTACTTC. The full variable domain, completed using reference TRBV7-2 and TRBJ2-7, is GAGVSQSPSNKVTEKGKDVELRCDPISGHTALYWYRQSLGQGLEFLIYFQGNSAPDKSGLPSDRFSAERTGGSVSTLTIQRTQQEDSAVYLCASSLEASGTEQYFGPGTRLTVT.

The gene calls are TRBV15 and TRBJ2-5, with TRBD1 matching 7 bases. Germline V CDR1 and CDR2: LNHNV, YYDKDF (reference sequence). V shed 3 bases, J shed 5 bases, and the junction held 6 bases outside the gene matches. The CDR3 is 14 amino acids. CDR3 sequence: CATSRYRGSETQYF. For the CDR3, the DNA is TGTGCCACCAGCAGGTACAGGGGCTCGGAGACCCAGTACTTC.

The chain uses TRBV19 and TRBJ2-3; unclear D gene. This CDR3 region has 13 residues. The V gene lost 0 bases and the J gene lost 3 bases, with 4 bases spanning the gap. Germline V gene sequence: CDR1 LNHDA, CDR2 SQIVND (reference sequence). CDR3 bases: TGTGCCAGTAGTATAGATCGTACAGATACGCAGTATTTT. It codes for CASSIDRTDTQYF.

The chain employs TRBV5-1 and TRBJ2-7, with D possibly matching TRBD2 (6 bases). Trimming shortened V by 4 bases and J by 5 bases, and 16 bases separated the two germline ends. Germline CDR1 and CDR2: SGHRS and YFSETQ. The CDR3 has 14 residues. This CDR3 reads CASSPPTLAHEQYF. The CDR3, as DNA: TGCGCCAGCAGCCCGCCTACACTAGCTCACGAGCAGTACTTC.